Below, 5 T cell receptor beta chains from the same sample are listed, as sequenced in a study of cytomegalovirus exposure and HLA in healthy donors. Primers for the PCR totalled 60 Vbeta and 13 Jbeta. Profiled with immunoSEQ multiplex PCR; TCRdb holds only in-frame clones, not every one. The table lists some 170,000 clones, approximately 74% of them singletons, with under 3.5% in the top ten. The material sequenced was PBMCs. These receptors came from a woman aged 25-40 years in good health and CMV-seronegative.

The chain recombines TRBV5-6 with TRBJ1-1, with a tentative D call TRBD1 (5 bases). The CDR3 is 14 residues long. Germline V gene sequence: CDR1 SGHDT, CDR2 YYEEEE. V was shortened by 4 bases and J by 5 bases, with 15 bases between the two germline ends. CDR3 sequence reads: CASSGALGGTEAFF. DNA of the CDR3: TGTGCCAGCAGCGGGGCACTTGGGGGGACTGAAGCTTTCTTT.

A few counts support this clone. The chain has TRBV2 and TRBJ2-2; tentatively, D is TRBD1 (5 bases). The length of the CDR3 is 14 residues. The V end was cut by 4 bases, the J end by 3 bases, with 9 bases between. The germline V gene encodes CDR1 SNHLY and CDR2 FYNNEI. This chain's CDR3 is CASSATAYTGELFF. CDR3 in DNA: TGTGCCAGCAGTGCGACAGCATACACCGGGGAGCTGTTTTTT.

The genes are TRBV29-1 and TRBJ2-6, with TRBD1 matching 9 bases. The V gene end was trimmed by 6 bases and the J gene end by 1 base; junction bases not matched to a gene: 4. This CDR3 has 15 residues. Per the germline V gene, CDR1 is SQVTM and CDR2 is ANQGSEA. CDR3 amino acids: CSVEQGASGANVLTF. CDR3 DNA sequence: TGCAGCGTGGAACAGGGGGCTTCTGGGGCCAACGTCCTGACTTTC.

The V gene is TRBV2, the J gene TRBJ2-6; 9 bases are a match to TRBD1. This CDR3 has 16 amino acids. Germline values: CDR1 SNHLY, CDR2 FYNNEI. The trim removed 6 bases at V and 2 bases at J, leaving 5 bases unmatched. The CDR3 region is CASSAQGATGANVLTF. The CDR3 DNA is TGTGCCAGCAGCGCACAGGGGGCAACTGGGGCCAACGTCCTGACTTTC. The whole variable domain, remainder taken from reference TRBV2 and TRBJ2-6, is EPEVTQTPSHQVTQMGQEVILRCVPISNHLYFYWYRQILGQKVEFLVSFYNNEISEKSEIFDDQFSVERPDGSNFTLKIRSTKLEDSAMYFCASSAQGATGANVLTFGAGSRLTVL.

The chain is built from TRBV28 and TRBJ1-2; D unclear. V lost 2 bases to trimming and J lost 7 bases, with 8 bases between them. CDR3 length equals 12 residues. Per the germline V gene, CDR1 is MDHEN and CDR2 is SYDVKM. DNA of the CDR3: TGTGCCAGCAGTTTAAACCGGTCTGGCTACACCTTC. Translating gives CASSLNRSGYTF.